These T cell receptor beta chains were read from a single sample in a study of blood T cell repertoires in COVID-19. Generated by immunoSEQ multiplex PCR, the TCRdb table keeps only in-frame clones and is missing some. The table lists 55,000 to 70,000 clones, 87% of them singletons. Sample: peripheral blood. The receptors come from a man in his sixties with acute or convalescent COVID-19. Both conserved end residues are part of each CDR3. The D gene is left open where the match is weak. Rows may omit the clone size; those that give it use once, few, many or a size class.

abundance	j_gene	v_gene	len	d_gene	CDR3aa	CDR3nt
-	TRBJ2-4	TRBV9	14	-	CASSIQGDPNIQYF	TGTGCCAGCAGCATACAGGGTGATCCAAACATTCAGTACTTC
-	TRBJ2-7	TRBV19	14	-	CASSPPGQSYEQYF	TGTGCCAGTAGCCCACCGGGACAATCCTACGAGCAGTACTTC
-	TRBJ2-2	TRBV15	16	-	CATSRDDRTAFGELFF	TGTGCCACCAGCAGAGATGACAGAACCGCCTTCGGGGAGCTGTTTTTT
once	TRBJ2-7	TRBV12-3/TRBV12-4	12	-	CASTNYYYEQYF	TGTGCCAGCACCAACTATTACTACGAGCAGTACTTC
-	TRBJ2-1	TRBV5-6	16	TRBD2	CASSLATSGVDNEQFF	TGTGCCAGCAGCTTAGCTACTAGCGGGGTAGACAATGAGCAGTTCTTC
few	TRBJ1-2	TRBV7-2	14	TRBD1	CASSLDDRGYGYTF	TGTGCCAGCAGCCTCGATGACAGGGGCTATGGCTACACCTTC
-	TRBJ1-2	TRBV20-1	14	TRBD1	CSASGTGGYYGYTF	TGCAGTGCTAGTGGGACAGGGGGCTACTATGGCTACACCTTC
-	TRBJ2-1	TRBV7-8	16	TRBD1	CASSLGAGGSYNEQFF	TGTGCCAGCAGCTTAGGGGCAGGGGGCAGCTACAATGAGCAGTTCTTC
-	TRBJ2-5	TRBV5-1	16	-	CASSYHPGWAQETQYF	TGCGCCAGCAGCTACCATCCGGGATGGGCTCAAGAGACCCAGTACTTC
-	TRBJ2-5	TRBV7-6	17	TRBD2	CASSPTLAGGLQETQYF	TGTGCCAGCAGCCCAACACTAGCGGGGGGCCTCCAAGAGACCCAGTACTTC
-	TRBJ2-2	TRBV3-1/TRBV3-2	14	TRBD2	CASRRGGDTGELFF	TGTGCCAGCAGGAGGGGAGGGGACACCGGGGAGCTGTTTTTT
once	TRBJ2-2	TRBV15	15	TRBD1	CATSNGQGNSGELFF	TGTGCCACCAGCAACGGACAGGGTAATTCCGGGGAGCTGTTTTTT
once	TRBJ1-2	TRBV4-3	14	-	CASSQRQGRDGYTF	TGCGCCAGCAGCCAAAGGCAGGGGCGCGATGGCTACACCTTC
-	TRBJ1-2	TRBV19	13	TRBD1	CASGDRTFWGYTF	TGTGCCAGTGGGGACAGGACTTTCTGGGGCTACACCTTC
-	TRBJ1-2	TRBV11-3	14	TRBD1	CASSFTGEYYGYTF	TGTGCCAGCAGCTTTACAGGGGAGTACTATGGCTACACCTTC
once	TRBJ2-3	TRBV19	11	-	CASTATDTQYF	TGTGCCAGTACCGCGACAGATACGCAGTATTTT
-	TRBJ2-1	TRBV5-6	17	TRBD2	CASSLWVAGGLVDEQFF	TGTGCCAGCAGCTTGTGGGTAGCGGGGGGCTTGGTCGATGAGCAGTTCTTC
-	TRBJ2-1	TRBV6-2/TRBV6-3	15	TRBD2	CASSALAGGGNEQFF	TGTGCCAGCAGTGCACTAGCGGGGGGGGGAAATGAGCAGTTCTTC
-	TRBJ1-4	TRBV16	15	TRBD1	CASSQAGTGGEKLFF	TGTGCCAGCAGCCAAGCCGGGACAGGGGGTGAAAAACTGTTTTTT
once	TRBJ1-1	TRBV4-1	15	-	CASSQVEQTNTEAFF	TGCGCCAGCAGCCAAGTTGAACAAACGAACACTGAAGCTTTCTTT
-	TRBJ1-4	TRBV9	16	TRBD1	CASSVDRGVPNEKLFF	TGTGCCAGCAGCGTAGACAGGGGGGTCCCTAATGAAAAACTGTTTTTT
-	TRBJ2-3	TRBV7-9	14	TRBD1	CASSLSSTGATQYF	TGTGCCAGCAGCTTATCGAGTACAGGGGCTACGCAGTATTTT
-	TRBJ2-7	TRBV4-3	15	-	CASSQETQGRYEQYF	TGCGCCAGCAGCCAAGAGACCCAGGGGCGCTACGAGCAGTACTTC
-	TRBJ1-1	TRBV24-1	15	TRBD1	CATSEAGGGRTEAFF	TGTGCCACCAGTGAGGCAGGGGGCGGAAGGACTGAAGCTTTCTTT
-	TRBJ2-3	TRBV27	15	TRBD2	CASSLYGRSTDTQYF	TGTGCCAGCAGTTTATACGGGAGGTCCACAGATACGCAGTATTTT
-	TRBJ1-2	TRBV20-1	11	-	CSARDGYVGGF	TGCAGTGCTAGAGATGGCTACGTGGGGGGTTTC
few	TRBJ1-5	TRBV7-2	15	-	CASSAASRGNQPQHF	TGTGCCAGCAGCGCAGCTAGTCGTGGCAATCAGCCCCAGCATTTT
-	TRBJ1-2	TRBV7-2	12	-	CASSTGRGGYTF	TGTGCCAGCAGCACGGGCAGGGGCGGCTACACCTTC
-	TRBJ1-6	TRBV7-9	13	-	CASSFPGQSPLHF	TGTGCCAGCAGCTTCCCAGGACAGTCCCCCCTCCACTTT
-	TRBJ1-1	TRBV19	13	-	CASSYMQGTEAFF	TGTGCCAGTAGTTACATGCAGGGCACTGAAGCTTTCTTT
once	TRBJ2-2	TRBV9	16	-	CASSVASRANTGELFF	TGTGCCAGCAGCGTAGCAAGCAGGGCGAACACCGGGGAGCTGTTTTTT
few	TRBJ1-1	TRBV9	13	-	CASSVGPGTEAFF	TGTGCCAGCAGCGTCGGTCCTGGCACTGAAGCTTTCTTT
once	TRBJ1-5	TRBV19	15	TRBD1	CASSYRQGGNQPQHF	TGTGCCAGTAGCTATCGACAGGGTGGGAATCAGCCCCAGCATTTT
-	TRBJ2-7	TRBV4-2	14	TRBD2	CASSQGAGGYEQYF	TGTGCCAGCAGCCAAGGCGCGGGGGGGTACGAGCAGTACTTC
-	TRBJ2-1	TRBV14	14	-	CASSHPGTYNEQFF	TGTGCCAGCAGCCATCCGGGGACCTACAATGAGCAGTTCTTC
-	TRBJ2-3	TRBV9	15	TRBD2	CASSASGGTTDTQYF	TGTGCCAGCAGCGCTAGCGGGGGGACCACAGATACGCAGTATTTT
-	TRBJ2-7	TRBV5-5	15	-	CASSLDYSKAYEQYF	TGTGCCAGCAGCTTGGATTATAGTAAAGCCTACGAGCAGTACTTC
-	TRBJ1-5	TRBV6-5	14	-	CASRQGIGNQPQHF	TGTGCCAGCAGACAGGGAATTGGCAATCAGCCCCAGCATTTT
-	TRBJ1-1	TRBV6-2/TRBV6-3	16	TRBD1	CASSRPLTGLHTEAFF	TGTGCCAGCAGTCGACCCTTGACAGGGCTTCACACTGAAGCTTTCTTT
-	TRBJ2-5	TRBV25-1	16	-	CASKQVTGTNQETQYF	TGTGCCAGCAAGCAAGTCACCGGGACAAACCAAGAGACCCAGTACTTC
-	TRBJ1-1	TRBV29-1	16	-	CSVEDLRTDDYTEAFF	TGCAGCGTTGAAGATCTTAGGACAGATGACTACACTGAAGCTTTCTTT
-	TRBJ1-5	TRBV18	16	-	CASSPGTPYSNQPQHF	TGTGCCAGCTCACCTGGGACACCCTATAGCAATCAGCCCCAGCATTTT
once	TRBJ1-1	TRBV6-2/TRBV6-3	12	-	CASSSVNTEAFF	TGTGCCAGCAGTTCAGTGAACACTGAAGCTTTCTTT
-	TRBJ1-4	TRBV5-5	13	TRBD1	CASSRDRGEKLFF	TGTGCCAGCAGCCGGGACAGGGGTGAAAAACTGTTTTTT
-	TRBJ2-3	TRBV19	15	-	CASSITTGNADTQYF	TGTGCCAGTAGTATAACTACAGGGAACGCAGATACGCAGTATTTT